One T cell receptor (beta chain) is described in this entry. No cognate antigen has been identified for it. No clone much larger than this one lies a single base away; base qualities are absent. Preparation of the library involved RT-PCR. This sample was sequenced with an Illumina HiSeq 2500. TCRdb reworked the public reads: Q25 trimming with fastp, MiXCR clone assembly, productive beta chains retained. When rows share a CDR3 protein, they turn into one entry using the most common DNA and genes. The sample contains approximately 16,000 distinct CDR3 sequences, approximately 80% of them found a single time. About 1.7% of the sample belongs to the ten largest clones. These data belong to a study of yellow fever vaccine responses in identical twins (dated by TCRdb to the late 2010s). With regard to the full study: In identical twins, the study followed T cell clones that responded to the vaccine with precision. Study-level results and caveats: The T cell response to vaccination in identical twins was reported by the authors to appear partly convergent and partly personalized.

The CDR3 goes from the cysteine to the phenylalanine over 13 residues. Just CDR3 DNA is preserved here, 39 bases in frame from base 1. For this chain, trimming is 5 bases at the V end and 7 bases at the J end, and the number of junction bases without a gene match is 7. The germline V gene encodes CDR1 SGHNT and CDR2 YENEEA. The sequenced sample was T cells from blood (PBMCs), unsorted or a sorted subset (not recorded which), obtained before or after yellow fever vaccination (not recorded which). The origin of this receptor is a woman between 18 and 29 years old who received the yellow fever vaccine. Donor details come from another sample of the same person, matched by shared clones. The chain is encoded by TRBV11-3 joined to TRBJ2-5; a stretch of 7 junction bases matches TRBD1. The DNA reads as follows: TGTGCCAGCAGCGGTAGACAGGGAGCGACCCAGTACTTC. It translates to CASSGRQGATQYF.